A single sample is the source of the 18 T cell receptor beta chains below, sequenced in a study of T cell responses to AZD1222 COVID-19 vaccine. This table comes from immunoSEQ multiplex PCR, and its TCRdb copy is limited to in-frame clones, with some not included. The sample lists roughly 140,000 clones, about 89% occurring once. The specimen was peripheral blood, collected on day 0 of AZD1222 vaccination. The origin of the receptors is an adult in good health.

The gene calls are TRBV28 and TRBJ1-4; 7 nucleotides align to TRBD1. V lost 0 bases to trimming and J lost 0 bases; unmatched junction nucleotides: 1. Germline V gene lookup returns CDR1 MDHEN and CDR2 SYDVKM. The CDR3 has 16 residues. The CDR3 nucleotides read TGTGCCAGCAGTTTATGGGGGACAGCAACTAATGAAAAACTGTTTTTT. Amino acids: CASSLWGTATNEKLFF.

In this sample, this clone turned up once. The CDR3 spells CASSPDGSRYEQYF. DNA of the CDR3: TGCGCCAGCAGCCCGGACGGCTCTCGGTACGAGCAGTACTTC. The chain carries TRBV5-1 and TRBJ2-7; D is uncertain. Germline loops: CDR1 SGHRS, CDR2 YFSETQ. The V gene lost 4 bases and the J gene lost 4 bases, with 15 bases spanning the gap. The CDR3 has 14 residues.

The chain joins TRBV5-1 to TRBJ2-3; D is ambiguous. V was clipped by 1 base and J by 3 bases, with 0 bases between them. The CDR3 contains 11 residues. The germline CDR1 and CDR2 sequences are SGHRS and YFSETQ. CDR3 nucleotides: TGCGCCAGCAGCTTGACAGATACGCAGTATTTT. As protein: CASSLTDTQYF.

CDR3 amino acids: CASSLDRLGLGTNYGYTF. In DNA form, the CDR3 reads TGTGCCAGCAGCTTAGATCGGCTGGGGTTAGGAACTAACTATGGCTACACCTTC. The V call is TRBV7-8, the J call TRBJ1-2; D ambiguous. CDR1 SGHVS and CDR2 FQNEAQ come from the germline V gene. V lost 1 base to trimming and J lost 0 bases, with 18 bases between them. This CDR3 contains 18 residues.

This chain connects TRBV7-9 to TRBJ2-7; D possibly corresponds to TRBD1 (6 bases). CDR3 length: 11 residues. Trimming removed 8 bases from V and 3 bases from J, with 8 bases in between. Germline values: CDR1 SEHNR, CDR2 FQNEAQ (reference sequence). The CDR3 coding sequence is TGTGCCAGCGGGGGCCTCTACGAGCAGTACTTC. Translation gives CASGGLYEQYF.

The chain couples TRBV29-1 to TRBJ1-1; D possibly corresponds to TRBD1 (5 bases). The germline V and J ends were trimmed by 5 bases and 5 bases, with 12 bases remaining between them. The CDR3 sequence is 12 residues long. Germline CDR1 and CDR2: SQVTM and ANQGSEA. The CDR3, as DNA: TGCAGCGTTCTTGGGACGGGAACTGAAGCTTTCTTT. Residues: CSVLGTGTEAFF.

Remarks on this clone: At one of its ends the junction is not consistent with the germline gene, which may arise from a read error. The V gene is TRBV7-7, the J gene TRBJ2-5; weak D call: TRBD2 (7 bases). The germline gives CDR1 SSHAT, CDR2 FNYEAQ (reference sequence). This CDR3 comprises 14 residues. This CDR3 reads CASSLTGGGETQYF. The CDR3 region has the DNA TGTGCTAGCAGCTTGACGGGGGGCGGAGAGACCCAGTACTTC.

The chain employs TRBV11-2 and TRBJ1-2; D gene unclear. Germline V gene lookup returns CDR1 SGHAT and CDR2 FQNNGV. The CDR3 sequence is 13 residues long. V shed 5 bases and J shed 3 bases, with 10 bases lying between them. CDR3 residues: CASSRTRDYGYTF. CDR3 DNA: TGTGCCAGCAGCCGCACAAGGGACTATGGCTACACCTTC.

The V call is TRBV14, the J call TRBJ2-7, with D unclear. In germline, CDR1 is SGHDN, CDR2 FVKESK. Trimming stripped 0 bases from V and 4 bases from J, with 7 bases between. This CDR3 has 13 residues. Written as DNA, the CDR3 is TGTGCCAGCAGCCAAGATTGGAAATACGAGCAGTACTTC. Residues: CASSQDWKYEQYF.

The V and J genes are TRBV7-9 and TRBJ1-2; 12 nucleotides align to TRBD1. The junction had 5 bases not matched to a gene; V was cut back by 5 bases and J by 7 bases. The CDR3 is 14 residues long. CDR1 and CDR2 (germline): SEHNR, FQNEAQ (reference sequence). The chain's CDR3 is CASSGTGGLGGYTF. The DNA for the CDR3 is TGTGCCAGCAGCGGGACAGGGGGCTTGGGTGGCTACACCTTC. Together with reference TRBV7-9 and TRBJ1-2, the CDR3 gives the full variable domain: DTGVSQNPRHKITKRGQNVTFRCDPISEHNRLYWYRQTLGQGPEFLTYFQNEAQLEKSRLLSDRFSAERPKGSFSTLEIQRTEQGDSAMYLCASSGTGGLGGYTFGSGTRLTVV.

The genes are TRBV12-3 or TRBV12-4 and TRBJ1-6; no firm D call. The V and J ends lost 6 bases and 9 bases respectively, with 9 bases between them. The CDR3 is 12 residues long. CDR3 DNA sequence: TGTGCCAGCAGCCAGCCACTTTCACCCCTCCACTTT. Translating gives CASSQPLSPLHF.

CDR3 region: CASSRDLGTDTQYF. The CDR3 nucleotides read TGTGCCAGCAGCCGGGATTTAGGCACAGATACGCAGTATTTT. The chain carries TRBV7-2 and TRBJ2-3; a weak D match, TRBD2 (5 bases). Germline CDR1 reads SGHTA; CDR2 reads FQGNSA. The germline V and J ends were trimmed by 5 bases and 1 base, with 10 bases remaining between them. The CDR3 spans 14 residues.

V is TRBV29-1 and J is TRBJ2-2, with 11 bases fitting TRBD1. Per germline, CDR1 SQVTM and CDR2 ANQGSEA. Trimming removed 3 bases from V and 5 bases from J; junction bases left unmatched: 5. The CDR3 covers 15 residues. The CDR3 here is CSVDLGTGGTGELFF. CDR3 in DNA: TGCAGCGTTGACCTAGGGACAGGGGGGACCGGGGAGCTGTTTTTT.

The chain employs TRBV2 and TRBJ2-1; 8 nucleotides match TRBD2. The CDR3 spans 15 residues. CDR1 is SNHLY and CDR2 is FYNNEI in the germline V gene. V shed 3 bases, J shed 3 bases, and the junction held 4 bases outside the gene matches. The CDR3, as DNA: TGTGCCAGCAGTGATAGCGGGATCTTCTACAATGAGCAGTTCTTC. It specifies CASSDSGIFYNEQFF.

The sample holds one count of this clone. The chain has TRBV12-3 or TRBV12-4 and TRBJ2-3, with D perhaps TRBD2 (5 bases). The V and J ends lost 7 bases and 2 bases respectively, with 7 bases between them. The CDR3 spans 12 residues. CDR3 region: CASTRVTDTQYF. In nucleotides, the CDR3 is TGTGCCAGCACGCGGGTCACAGATACGCAGTATTTT.

V usage is TRBV29-1 and J usage is TRBJ1-5; TRBD1 aligns across 7 bases. Germline V lookup: CDR1 SQVTM, CDR2 ANQGSEA. The J segment lost 2 bases and the V segment lost 6 bases, leaving 1 base of the junction unmatched. The CDR3 has 12 residues. The CDR3 DNA follows: TGCAGCGTGGGGACAGGCAATCAGCCCCAGCATTTT. Amino acid sequence: CSVGTGNQPQHF.

The chain has TRBV27 and TRBJ2-7; no clear D gene. The CDR3 sequence is 13 residues long. In germline, CDR1 is MNHEY, CDR2 SMNVEV (reference sequence). The V end was cut by 6 bases, the J end by 3 bases, with 12 bases between. In nucleotides, the CDR3 is TGTGCCAGCAGCGCTATGGGGAACTACGAGCAGTACTTC. Its translation: CASSAMGNYEQYF.

The chain links TRBV11-2 to TRBJ2-3, with D possibly being TRBD2 (7 bases). Deletions cut 4 bases from V and 6 bases from J, with 14 bases between. Germline CDR1 and CDR2: SGHAT and FQNNGV. The CDR3 runs to 14 residues. The DNA of the CDR3 is TGTGCCAGCAGCTCTAGAGGGAGGGGGGATACGCAGTATTTT. Translating it yields CASSSRGRGDTQYF.